The text below deals with one TCR beta chain. Its antigen is undetermined. This entry is derived from a study of OX40 agonist ivuxolimab in advanced cancers. Study results and limitations: Patients with a partial response at 0.1-3.0 mg/kg had among the lowest clonal expansion.

Profiled with immunoSEQ multiplex PCR; TCRdb holds only in-frame clones, not every one. The sample lists about 37,000 clones, about 90% occurring once. Trimming took 4 bases from V and 0 from J; bases not matched to a gene: 4. The CDR3 runs 16 residues. The germline V gene has CDR1 LGHNA and CDR2 YNFKEQ. This chain connects TRBV4-2 to TRBJ2-3; 10 positions agree with TRBD1. This sample comprised CD4+ or CD8+ T cells sorted from blood, obtained in a trial of the OX40 agonist ivuxolimab. This sequence originates from an adult with an advanced solid tumor such as melanoma, head and neck, liver or kidney cancer. CDR3 DNA sequence: TGTGCCAGCAGCCCCCGGACAGGGGGGAGCACAGATACGCAGTATTTT. This encodes CASSPRTGGSTDTQYF.